The 28 T cell receptor beta chains reported below all come from one sample, sequenced in a study of T cell responses to AZD1222 COVID-19 vaccine. Data came from immunoSEQ multiplex PCR; TCRdb stores just in-frame clones and leaves some out. The sample holds 90,000 to 130,000 clones, more than 90% seen once. The sequences come from peripheral blood, collected 28 days after the second AZD1222 dose. The receptors originated from an adult who received the AZD1222 COVID-19 vaccine.

This chain connects TRBV11-3 to TRBJ1-6; unclear D gene. V was clipped by 5 bases and J by 0 bases, with 17 bases between them. The CDR3 consists of 18 residues. Per germline, CDR1 SGHNT and CDR2 YENEEA. CDR3 sequence reads: CASSLLGRMSSYNSPLHF. CDR3 in DNA: TGTGCCAGCAGCCTCCTCGGACGGATGAGCTCCTATAATTCACCCCTCCACTTT.

This rearrangement joins TRBV5-5 to TRBJ1-5; the D is unclear. Trimming shortened V by 0 bases and J by 0 bases, and 7 bases separated the two germline ends. The germline V gene encodes CDR1 SGHKS and CDR2 YYEKEE (reference sequence). CDR3 length: 15 amino acids. CDR3 nucleotides: TGTGCCAGCAGCTTGGACAGATATAGCAATCAGCCCCAGCATTTT. It codes for CASSLDRYSNQPQHF.

The V gene is TRBV5-1, the J gene TRBJ1-4; D unresolved. Germline-derived CDR1 and CDR2 are SGHRS and YFSETQ. This CDR3 has 16 residues. The germline V and J ends were trimmed by 4 bases and 0 bases, with 13 bases remaining between them. In DNA, the CDR3 is TGCGCCAGCAGCGAACACCCGAGGGCAACTAATGAAAAACTGTTTTTT. This sequence encodes CASSEHPRATNEKLFF.

The chain links TRBV2 to TRBJ2-5; 7 positions match TRBD1. Germline CDR1 reads SNHLY; CDR2 reads FYNNEI. The junction had 7 bases not matched to a gene; V was cut back by 3 bases and J by 3 bases. CDR3 length: 15 amino acids. CDR3: CASSDLGTAEETQYF. CDR3 coding DNA: TGTGCCAGCAGTGACCTCGGGACAGCCGAAGAGACCCAGTACTTC.

V gene TRBV27 combines with J gene TRBJ2-7, with TRBD2 matching over 8 bases. The CDR3 has 12 residues. Germline CDR1 reads MNHEY; CDR2 reads SMNVEV (reference sequence). J was trimmed by 2 bases and V by 9 bases; bases with no gene match: 3. The CDR3 is CASSGTPYEQYF. CDR3 coding DNA: TGTGCCAGTAGCGGGACACCCTACGAGCAGTACTTC.

The rearrangement joins TRBV20-1 to TRBJ1-6; D call uncertain. Germline CDR1 is DFQATT and CDR2 is SNEGSKA (reference sequence). CDR3 length: 14 residues. V lost 3 bases and J lost 9, with 15 bases in between. CDR3 coding DNA: TGCAGTGCTAGTGACGCTTCGCGGGTTTCACCCCTCCACTTT. Protein: CSASDASRVSPLHF.

The V gene is TRBV3-1 (or the pseudogene TRBV3-2), the J gene TRBJ2-7; TRBD1 matches at 9 bases. Germline lookup yields CDR1 LGHDT and CDR2 YNNKEL (reference sequence). After removal of 5 bases from V and 4 bases from J, the junction contained 6 bases not matched to a gene. This CDR3 contains 14 residues. The CDR3 here is CASSGTGNSYEQYF. The CDR3 region has the DNA TGTGCCAGCAGCGGGACAGGGAATAGTTACGAGCAGTACTTC.

This clone was counted between two and nine times. The chain has TRBV4-2 and TRBJ2-4; D assignment may be TRBD1 or TRBD2 (5 bases each). The CDR3 runs to 14 residues. Looked up from germline, CDR1 is LGHNA and CDR2 is YNFKEQ. The germline V and J ends were trimmed by 0 bases and 11 bases, with 14 bases remaining between them. The CDR3 bases are TGTGCCAGCAGCCAAGAGTTGGGGGAGTCCGTTCAGTACTTC. This translates into CASSQELGESVQYF.

This clone appeared a single time. The rearrangement uses TRBV19 and TRBJ1-1; D not certain. The V end was cut by 6 bases, the J end by 0 bases, with 11 bases between. This CDR3 is built from 14 residues. CDR1 and CDR2 from the germline V gene are LNHDA and SQIVND (reference sequence). In DNA form, the CDR3 reads TGTGCCAGTAGCAATATAGGAGTGAACACTGAAGCTTTCTTT. Amino acid sequence: CASSNIGVNTEAFF. Looking up the rest from reference TRBV19 and TRBJ1-1 gives the full variable domain: DGGITQSPKYLFRKEGQNVTLSCEQNLNHDAMYWYRQDPGQGLRLIYYSQIVNDFQKGDIAEGYSVSREKKESFPLTVTSAQKNPTAFYLCASSNIGVNTEAFFGQGTRLTVV.

Regarding this clone: One junction end does not reproduce the germline sequence, and a read error may be involved. The chain recombines TRBV3-1 (or the pseudogene TRBV3-2) with TRBJ2-7; D uncertain. The CDR3 has 11 residues. Germline CDR1 is LGHDT and CDR2 is YNNKEL (reference sequence). Here the CDR3 DNA reads TGTGCCAGCAGCCGCCACCGAGGTAAGGACTTC. It encodes CASSRHRGKDF.

This chain links TRBV5-1 with TRBJ2-2; no clear D. V was shortened by 4 bases and J by 3 bases, with 10 bases between the two germline ends. The CDR3 consists of 14 residues. Germline V gene sequence: CDR1 SGHRS, CDR2 YFSETQ. The CDR3 protein is CASSPLPYTGELFF. CDR3 in DNA: TGCGCCAGCAGCCCATTGCCCTACACCGGGGAGCTGTTTTTT.

V is TRBV18 and J is TRBJ2-3, with 9 nucleotides matching TRBD1. CDR1 and CDR2 (germline): KGHSH, LQKENI. The CDR3 has 15 amino acids. V dropped 4 bases and J dropped 1; count of bases not matched to a gene: 3. CDR3 amino acids: CASSRGQGRTDTQYF. CDR3 sequence (DNA): TGTGCCAGCTCACGGGGACAGGGACGCACAGATACGCAGTATTTT.

The chain joins TRBV7-9 to TRBJ2-1, with D possibly matching TRBD2 (5 bases). The CDR3 runs to 15 residues. Between the trimmed V and J ends, which lost 3 bases and 4 bases, there was a span of 13 bases. The germline CDR1 and CDR2 sequences are SEHNR and FQNEAQ (reference sequence). CDR3 DNA: TGTGCCAGCAGCTTTCGGCTAGCAAGTTACAATGAGCAGTTCTTC. This sequence encodes CASSFRLASYNEQFF.

This chain connects TRBV18 to TRBJ2-1, with D unresolved. Germline CDR1 KGHSH, CDR2 LQKENI. The CDR3 contains 15 residues. Trimming took 4 bases from V and 0 from J, leaving 10 bases between them. CDR3 amino acids: CASSRTASSYNEQFF. CDR3 DNA sequence: TGTGCCAGCTCACGAACGGCCTCCTCCTACAATGAGCAGTTCTTC.

J is TRBJ2-2 and V is TRBV24-1; TRBD1 might be the D (6 bases). In germline, CDR1 is KGHDR, CDR2 SFDVKD. CDR3 size: 17 residues. The V end lost 0 bases, the J end lost 5 bases, and 15 bases lay between the germline ends. For the CDR3, the DNA is TGTGCCACCAGTGATTTGCGGGGTTCAGGGGTAACCGGGGAGCTGTTTTTT. Its protein is CATSDLRGSGVTGELFF.

The chain couples TRBV4-2 to TRBJ1-1, with TRBD1 identical over 7 bases. V trimming: 4 bases; J trimming: 3 bases; junction bases outside the gene matches: 5. CDR3 length equals 14 residues. Germline CDR1 reads LGHNA; CDR2 reads YNFKEQ. CDR3 residues: CASSPQGSDTEAFF. The CDR3, as DNA: TGTGCCAGCAGCCCACAGGGGAGTGACACTGAAGCTTTCTTT.

This clone was detected only once. The chain carries TRBV5-4 and TRBJ1-6; 8 nucleotides agree with TRBD1. This CDR3 spans 14 amino acids. J gave up 10 bases and V 3 bases, and 6 bases lay outside the gene matches. Germline lookup yields CDR1 SGHNT and CDR2 YYREEE (reference sequence). CDR3 in DNA: TGTGCCAGCAGCTCGCCGACAGGGGCATCACCCCTCCACTTT. This encodes CASSSPTGASPLHF.

The chain uses TRBV2 and TRBJ1-4; D is unclear. Germline V lookup: CDR1 SNHLY, CDR2 FYNNEI. The CDR3 runs 14 residues. Trimming left V 6 bases short and J 4 bases short, with 12 bases between. This chain's CDR3 is CASRGELGNEKLFF. DNA for the CDR3: TGTGCCAGCAGAGGCGAGCTCGGTAATGAAAAACTGTTTTTT.

This clone was found a few times. The chain joins TRBV2 to TRBJ1-1, with a tentative D call TRBD1 (5 bases). The CDR3 runs 13 residues. The V and J ends lost 11 bases and 0 bases respectively, with 13 bases between them. Germline CDR1 and CDR2: SNHLY and FYNNEI. The DNA for the CDR3 is TGTGCCTCTCAGACAGAGATGAACACTGAAGCTTTCTTT. Translation: CASQTEMNTEAFF. The variable domain in full, with the rest retrieved from reference TRBV2 and TRBJ1-1, is EPEVTQTPSHQVTQMGQEVILRCVPISNHLYFYWYRQILGQKVEFLVSFYNNEISEKSEIFDDQFSVERPDGSNFTLKIRSTKLEDSAMYFCASQTEMNTEAFFGQGTRLTVV.

V is TRBV7-9 and J is TRBJ1-2; D is ambiguous. This CDR3 region has 15 residues. CDR1 and CDR2 (germline): SEHNR, FQNEAQ (reference sequence). Trimming cost V 5 bases and J 8 bases, with 21 bases left between them. This CDR3 reads CASSPTAPSRYGYTF. The CDR3 region has the DNA TGTGCCAGCAGCCCCACCGCTCCCTCGCGGTACGGCTACACCTTC.

The chain has TRBV7-2 and TRBJ1-5; maybe TRBD1 (5 bases). Germline V lookup: CDR1 SGHTA, CDR2 FQGNSA. V shed 3 bases and J shed 0 bases, with 9 bases lying between them. CDR3 length: 15 amino acids. The CDR3 spells CASSFSGYSNQPQHF. The DNA of the CDR3 is TGTGCCAGCAGCTTCTCAGGGTATAGCAATCAGCCCCAGCATTTT.

In its sample, this clone was seen once. This rearrangement joins TRBV30 to TRBJ1-2; 7 positions match TRBD1. Per germline, CDR1 GTSNPN and CDR2 SVGIG (reference sequence). This CDR3 has 15 amino acids. The junction had 15 bases not matched to a gene; V was cut back by 4 bases and J by 7 bases. CDR3 amino acids: CAWIEPGGLLGGYTF. Written as DNA, the CDR3 is TGTGCCTGGATAGAACCAGGGGGGCTTCTGGGTGGCTACACCTTC.

This clone came up a few times. The CDR3 loop reads CASSISGTTEAFF. The CDR3 DNA sequence: TGTGCCAGTAGTATTTCTGGGACCACTGAAGCTTTCTTT. The genes are TRBV19 and TRBJ1-1; a possible D gene is TRBD1 (5 bases). The CDR3 covers 13 residues. Germline values: CDR1 LNHDA, CDR2 SQIVND (reference sequence). V was clipped by 3 bases and J by 4 bases, with 9 bases between them.

This chain links TRBV10-2 with TRBJ2-2, with D perhaps being TRBD1 or TRBD2 (5 bases each). CDR1 is WSHSY, CDR2 SAAADI, per germline. The CDR3 runs 13 residues. V was shortened by 1 base and J by 6 bases, with 6 bases between the two germline ends. The CDR3 bases are TGCGCCAGCAGTGAGTTGGGGGCCGGGGAGCTGTTTTTT. The encoded protein is CASSELGAGELFF.

The chain is built from TRBV5-1 and TRBJ2-2; the D gene is possibly TRBD2 (6 bases). The CDR3 sequence is 15 residues long. Germline CDR1 reads SGHRS; CDR2 reads YFSETQ. V was cut by 0 bases and J by 1 base, with 7 bases left in between. The CDR3 DNA reads as TGCGCCAGCAGCTTGGACGGGGGGAACACCGGGGAGCTGTTTTTT. It is translated as CASSLDGGNTGELFF.

This chain links TRBV7-8 with TRBJ1-5; D perhaps matches TRBD1 (6 bases). V was pared by 4 bases and J by 6 bases, with 13 bases between. This CDR3 contains 14 residues. Germline V gene lookup returns CDR1 SGHVS and CDR2 FQNEAQ. CDR3 amino acids: CASSSIRGGQPQHF. The CDR3 DNA sequence: TGTGCCAGCAGCTCGATCAGGGGCGGTCAGCCCCAGCATTTT.

This sequence joins TRBV12-3 or TRBV12-4 and TRBJ1-5; D is unclear. V was clipped by 3 bases and J by 13 bases, with 10 bases between them. The CDR3 runs 11 residues. CDR3 in amino acids: CASSFRTIQHF. The CDR3 region has the DNA TGTGCCAGCAGTTTCCGGACCATTCAGCATTTT.

V is TRBV29-1 and J is TRBJ1-2, with 7 bases matching TRBD1. The CDR3 is made up of 13 amino acids. The V gene end was trimmed by 6 bases and the J gene end by 7 bases; junction bases not matched to a gene: 11. The germline gives CDR1 SQVTM, CDR2 ANQGSEA. The CDR3 DNA reads TGCAGCGTGTACAAGGCGGAGGGGGCTGGCTACACCTTC. This gives the protein CSVYKAEGAGYTF.